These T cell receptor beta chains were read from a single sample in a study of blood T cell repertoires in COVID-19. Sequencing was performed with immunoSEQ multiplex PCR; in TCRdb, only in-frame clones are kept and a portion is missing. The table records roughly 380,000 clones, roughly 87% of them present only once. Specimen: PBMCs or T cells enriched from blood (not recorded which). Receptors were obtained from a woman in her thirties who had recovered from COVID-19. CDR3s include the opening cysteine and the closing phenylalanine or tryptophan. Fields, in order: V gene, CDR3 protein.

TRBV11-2	CASSLDSNSNQPQHF
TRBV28	CASTGGLAGGLRNEQFF
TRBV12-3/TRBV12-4	CASSLATDQPQHF
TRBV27	CASSSGTDHEQFF
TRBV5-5	CASSIQDAPNYGYTF
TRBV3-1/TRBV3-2	CASSAPRGLSYEQYF
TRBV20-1	CSASNAGGLGYGYTF
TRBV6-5	CASRYPGDRYEQYF
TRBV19	CASSETFSNYGYTF
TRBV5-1	CASSLAARVEITEAFF
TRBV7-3	CASSPSGGASNEQFF
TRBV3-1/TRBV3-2	CASSQERVTSGRARTYNEQFF
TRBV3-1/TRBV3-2	CASSQDRLFNEKLFF
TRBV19	CASSIDRTGSRQPQHF
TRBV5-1	CASSSDLDTQYF
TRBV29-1	CSVPAGVSGYTF
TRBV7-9	CASSLPTGSKFF
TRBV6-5	CASSYSSGGALGAFF
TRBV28	CASSRTGGTDTQYF
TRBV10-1	CASSPGGGETQYF
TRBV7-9	CASSLLGGYGYTF
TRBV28	CASSYFNPGQGGYEQYF
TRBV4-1	CASSPDGQYYGYTF
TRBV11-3	CASSQGRDRGDEQFF
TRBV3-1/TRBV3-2	CASSRPGTGVYNEQFF
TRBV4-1	CASSQDGSSYSNQPQHF
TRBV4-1	CASSQDTGDRGNEQYF
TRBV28	CASSYSGLVYSPYEQYF
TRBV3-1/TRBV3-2	CASSQVQQTNSPLHF
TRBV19	CASSVDRGSGYTF
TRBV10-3	CAAAGSGTEAFF
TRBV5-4	CASSSLGASGGPDTGELFF
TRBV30	CAWSGGPSSYNSPLHF
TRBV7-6	CASSLAGTGNNYGYTF
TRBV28	CASSPGTAGNTIYF
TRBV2	CASSERQGNEKLFF
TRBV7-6	CASSLARTRGETQYF
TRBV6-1	CASSEGTGGNTIYF
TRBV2	CASRIGTGTHQPQHF
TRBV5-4	CASAFRGRDNEQFF
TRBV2	CASTPDRARVGGAVFF
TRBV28	CASTPSAGQSYEQYF
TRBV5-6	CASSLAQGSQPQHF
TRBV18	CASSQQGGNNEKLFF
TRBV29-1	CSTEGRFTDTQYF
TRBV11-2	CASSLDRGQGFGYNSPLHF
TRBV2	CASSDRGPDTQYF
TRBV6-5	CASRGGLAYTDTQYF